The present TCR beta chain was sequenced within a study of long-term antiretroviral therapy in people with HIV. Overall study context: First collections came about a decade before the 2015 immediate-ART recommendation.

Broader study findings: Clonal populations expanded prior to ART predominated within the repertoire at all time points.

The immunoSEQ assay was v3.0, run at survey level. The protocol was immunoSEQ multiplex PCR, while the TCRdb copy is restricted to in-frame clones and leaves out a portion. In the table there are 30,000 to 40,000 clones, 65% to 75% of which are singletons. Germline V lookup: CDR1 SGHTA, CDR2 FQGNSA. V lost 4 bases, J lost 4 bases, and 5 bases stayed unmatched. The CDR3 spans 15 residues. Treatment for all HIV-infected participants took place in the United States. A remark on this clone: Its antigen is as yet unknown.

The chain recombines TRBV7-2 with TRBJ2-7; 12 nucleotides match TRBD2. Sequenced material: unsorted PBMCs, taken 3 years after starting antiretroviral therapy. The receptor's source is a man between 50 and 59 years old with HIV. CDR3 in DNA: TGTGCCAGCAGCTGGTCGACTAGCGGGAGTTACGAGCAGTACTTC. It specifies CASSWSTSGSYEQYF.